A single sample is the source of the 9 T cell receptor beta chains below, sequenced in a study of blood T cell repertoires in COVID-19. The table came from immunoSEQ multiplex PCR; TCRdb's copy has only in-frame clones and leaves some out. The sample carries 290,000 or so clones, over 75% recorded once. The sequencing sample was made of PBMCs or T cells enriched from blood (not recorded which). Every receptor here comes from a woman in her 30s who had recovered from COVID-19.

V is TRBV28 and J is TRBJ1-1, with D possibly TRBD1 on 6 matching bases. Germline assignment: CDR1 MDHEN and CDR2 SYDVKM. Trimming took off 5 bases at V and 0 bases at J, with 13 bases between the two ends. This CDR3 is built from 15 residues. The CDR3 reads CASSPSDSLNTEAFF. CDR3 DNA: TGTGCCAGCAGTCCATCGGACAGCCTGAACACTGAAGCTTTCTTT.

The chain links TRBV30 to TRBJ1-2; no definite D call. V was cut by 4 bases and J by 8 bases, with 11 bases left in between. CDR3 size: 11 residues. Germline V CDR1 and CDR2: GTSNPN, SVGIG (reference sequence). CDR3 protein: CAWKWGGGYTF. Written as DNA, the CDR3 is TGTGCCTGGAAGTGGGGAGGCGGCTACACCTTC. Based on the CDR3 plus reference TRBV30 and TRBJ1-2, the full variable domain is SQTIHQWPATLVQPVGSPLSLECTVEGTSNPNLYWYRQAAGRGLQLLFYSVGIGQISSEVPQNLSASRPQDRQFILSSKKLLLSDSGFYLCAWKWGGGYTFGSGTRLTVV.

This clone showed up just once. This sequence joins TRBV10-3 and TRBJ2-4, with D tentatively TRBD2 (5 bases). This CDR3 comprises 15 residues. V was pared by 0 bases and J by 8 bases, with 14 bases between. Germline V gives CDR1 ENHRY, CDR2 SYGVKD. The CDR3 protein is CAISESKTLRDIQYF. In DNA, the CDR3 is TGTGCCATCAGTGAGTCGAAGACTTTGAGGGACATTCAGTACTTC.

V gene TRBV5-6 combines with J gene TRBJ2-3; D remains unclear. V was trimmed by 0 bases and J by 0 bases, leaving 14 bases between them. From germline, CDR1 is SGHDT and CDR2 YYEEEE. This CDR3 is built from 17 residues. The CDR3 reads CASSLGSSAASTDTQYF. The DNA for the CDR3 is TGTGCCAGCAGCTTGGGGTCGTCGGCGGCTAGCACAGATACGCAGTATTTT.

The rearrangement joins TRBV30 to TRBJ2-5; the match to TRBD2 covers 7 bases. Germline CDR1 is GTSNPN and CDR2 is SVGIG (reference sequence). The CDR3 contains 13 residues. The V and J ends lost 6 bases and 2 bases, in that order; junction bases with no gene match: 6. CDR3 protein: CACSRGEQETQYF. The CDR3 coding sequence is TGTGCCTGTAGCCGGGGGGAACAAGAGACCCAGTACTTC.

The chain couples TRBV24-1 to TRBJ2-3; no clear D. Germline CDR1 KGHDR, CDR2 SFDVKD. The length of the CDR3 is 13 residues. The V gene lost 0 bases and the J gene lost 5 bases, with 5 bases spanning the gap. The DNA of the CDR3 is TGTGCCACCAGTGATTTGCCAGGAGATACGCAGTATTTT. It encodes CATSDLPGDTQYF.

The chain combines TRBV5-1 with TRBJ2-3; no definite D call. V lost 0 bases to trimming and J lost 0 bases, with 11 bases between them. This CDR3 comprises 16 residues. Germline CDR1 SGHRS, CDR2 YFSETQ. The CDR3 DNA reads as TGCGCCAGCAGCTTGGCTCGTCCTCTTAGCACAGATACGCAGTATTTT. Translation gives CASSLARPLSTDTQYF.

The chain's CDR3 is CASSFGQNSNQPQHF. The CDR3 region has the DNA TGTGCCAGCAGCTTTGGGCAGAATAGCAATCAGCCCCAGCATTTT. V usage is TRBV12-1 and J usage is TRBJ1-5; the table's D call, TRBD1, has no DNA check behind it. TRBV12-1 is assigned pseudogene status. The CDR3 runs 15 residues.

The gene calls are TRBV5-8 and TRBJ2-5; 7 nucleotides match TRBD1. The CDR3 runs to 13 residues. Germline CDR1 reads SGHTS; CDR2 reads YDEGEE. Trimming removed 1 base from V and 7 bases from J; junction bases left unmatched: 4. CDR3 nucleotides: TGTGCCAGCAGCTTGAAGGGGGCAGGGACCCAGTACTTC. Its protein is CASSLKGAGTQYF.